The 13 T cell receptor beta chains presented below share a single source sample, sequenced in a study of blood T cell repertoires in COVID-19. Measured with immunoSEQ multiplex PCR; TCRdb has only the in-frame clones, and not every one. The sample contains 250,000 to 300,000 clones, less than 90% of which appear only once. Sequenced material: peripheral blood. The receptors stem from a woman between 65 and 79 years old with COVID-19, enrolled during active disease.

V gene TRBV30 combines with J gene TRBJ2-1, with D perhaps matching TRBD2 (7 bases). The CDR3 covers 11 residues. Germline CDR1 GTSNPN, CDR2 SVGIG (reference sequence). V lost 5 bases and J 8 bases, leaving 10 bases between the germline ends. In DNA, the CDR3 is TGTGCCTGGGGGGGGGCCCATGAGCAGTTCTTC. Encoded protein: CAWGGAHEQFF.

The rearrangement joins TRBV28 to TRBJ2-7; D not resolved. The CDR3 covers 13 residues. Trimming removed 3 bases at V and 0 bases at J, with 6 bases between. Germline CDR1 is MDHEN and CDR2 is SYDVKM. The CDR3 reads CASSLYTSYEQYF. In DNA, the CDR3 is TGTGCCAGCAGTTTGTACACCTCCTACGAGCAGTACTTC. The full variable domain, in which reference TRBV28 and TRBJ2-7 provide the parts outside the CDR3, is DVKVTQSSRYLVKRTGEKVFLECVQDMDHENMFWYRQDPGLGLRLIYFSYDVKMKEKGDIPEGYSVSREKKERFSLILESASTNQTSMYLCASSLYTSYEQYFGPGTRLTVT.

The chain couples TRBV13 to TRBJ2-1; TRBD2 aligns across 10 bases. J lost 7 bases, V lost 5 bases, and 8 bases had no gene match. Germline V lookup: CDR1 PRHDT, CDR2 FYEKMQ (reference sequence). The CDR3 has 15 amino acids. DNA of the CDR3: TGTGCCAGCAGCGACGGACTAGCGGCTACGAATGAGCAGTTCTTC. The encoded protein is CASSDGLAATNEQFF.

The V gene is TRBV5-1, the J gene TRBJ1-6, with 7 nucleotides matching TRBD1. The ends lost 4 bases at V and 9 bases at J; junction bases unmatched: 13. This CDR3 comprises 16 residues. CDR1 and CDR2 from the germline V gene are SGHRS and YFSETQ. The CDR3 coding sequence is TGCGCCAGCAGCGATACTAACAGGGGTTCGGCTTCACCCCTCCACTTT. Translated, it gives CASSDTNRGSASPLHF.

This chain links TRBV19 with TRBJ1-5, with D possibly matching TRBD1 (6 bases). CDR1 and CDR2 from the germline V gene are LNHDA and SQIVND (reference sequence). The CDR3 covers 15 residues. V was cut by 6 bases and J by 0 bases, with 12 bases left in between. The CDR3 protein is CASSRDTYSNQPQHF. CDR3 in DNA: TGTGCCAGTAGCCGGGACACTTATAGCAATCAGCCCCAGCATTTT.

The rearrangement links TRBV12-3 or TRBV12-4 to TRBJ1-2; weak D call: TRBD1 (5 bases). This CDR3 has 11 amino acids. V was trimmed by 3 bases and J by 8 bases, leaving 7 bases between them. CDR3 residues: CASSFKGGYTF. Written as DNA, the CDR3 is TGTGCCAGCAGTTTTAAGGGGGGCTACACCTTC.

The genes are TRBV9 and TRBJ1-2; a possible D gene is TRBD1 (5 bases). Germline loops: CDR1 SGDLS, CDR2 YYNGEE. Trimming pared 0 bases from V and 6 bases from J, leaving 15 bases between. CDR3 size: 15 residues. The CDR3 DNA follows: TGTGCCAGCAGCGTAGGGGGCAGGGAATACGATGGCTACACCTTC. The encoded protein is CASSVGGREYDGYTF. Using reference TRBV9 and TRBJ1-2 for the parts outside the CDR3, the full variable domain is DSGVTQTPKHLITATGQRVTLRCSPRSGDLSVYWYQQSLDQGLQFLIQYYNGEERAKGNILERFSAQQFPDLHSELNLSSLELGDSALYFCASSVGGREYDGYTFGSGTRLTVV.

The rearrangement uses TRBV28 and TRBJ1-2; 7 nucleotides align to TRBD1. CDR3 size: 16 residues. J lost 8 bases, V lost 2 bases, and 14 bases had no gene match. The V gene's germline CDR1 is MDHEN and CDR2 SYDVKM. The CDR3 is CASSLQPGQSLRGYTF. The DNA for the CDR3 is TGTGCCAGCAGTTTACAACCGGGACAGAGCTTGAGGGGCTACACCTTC.

This chain connects TRBV27 to TRBJ2-7, with D possibly matching TRBD1 (5 bases). V was trimmed by 4 bases and J by 1 base, leaving 8 bases between them. This CDR3 has 13 residues. Per germline, CDR1 MNHEY and CDR2 SMNVEV (reference sequence). CDR3 loop: CASSWTPSYEQYF. CDR3 nucleotide sequence: TGTGCCAGCAGTTGGACACCGTCCTACGAGCAGTACTTC.

V is TRBV24-1 and J is TRBJ1-2; D unclear. Trimming removed 4 bases from V and 1 base from J, with 18 bases in between. Germline V gene data show CDR1 as KGHDR and CDR2 as SFDVKD. The CDR3 extends over 17 amino acids. The CDR3 protein is CATSDPNHRDFNYGYTF. The CDR3 DNA follows: TGTGCCACCAGTGACCCTAATCACAGAGATTTTAACTATGGCTACACCTTC.

The V call is TRBV7-6, the J call TRBJ2-5; D ambiguous. The CDR3 runs 15 residues. CDR1 is SGHVS, CDR2 FNYEAQ, per germline. The ends were cut back, 5 bases at V and 3 bases at J, with 16 bases in the middle. CDR3 amino acids: CASSPSPDFKETQYF. The DNA for the CDR3 is TGTGCCAGCAGCCCCTCCCCCGACTTTAAAGAGACCCAGTACTTC.

In its sample, this clone was seen once. CDR3 residues: CASSLGQIYGYTF. The CDR3 DNA reads TGTGCCAGCAGCTTGGGACAGATCTATGGCTACACCTTC. V gene TRBV5-6 combines with J gene TRBJ1-2; perhaps TRBD1 as D (5 bases). The CDR3 contains 13 residues. Germline lookup yields CDR1 SGHDT and CDR2 YYEEEE. Trimming stripped 0 bases from V and 4 bases from J, with 7 bases between. The full variable domain, with the rest looked up from reference TRBV5-6 and TRBJ1-2, is DAGVTQSPTHLIKTRGQQVTLRCSPKSGHDTVSWYQQALGQGPQFIFQYYEEEERQRGNFPDRFSGHQFPNYSSELNVNALLLGDSALYLCASSLGQIYGYTFGSGTRLTVV.

The chain is built from TRBV29-1 and TRBJ2-3; 10 bases are shared with TRBD2. CDR1 and CDR2 (germline): SQVTM, ANQGSEA. The J segment lost 6 bases and the V segment lost 4 bases, leaving 7 bases of the junction unmatched. This CDR3 is built from 14 residues. This CDR3 reads CSVGAGGPQDTQYF. The CDR3 region has the DNA TGCAGCGTTGGAGCGGGGGGGCCACAGGATACGCAGTATTTT.